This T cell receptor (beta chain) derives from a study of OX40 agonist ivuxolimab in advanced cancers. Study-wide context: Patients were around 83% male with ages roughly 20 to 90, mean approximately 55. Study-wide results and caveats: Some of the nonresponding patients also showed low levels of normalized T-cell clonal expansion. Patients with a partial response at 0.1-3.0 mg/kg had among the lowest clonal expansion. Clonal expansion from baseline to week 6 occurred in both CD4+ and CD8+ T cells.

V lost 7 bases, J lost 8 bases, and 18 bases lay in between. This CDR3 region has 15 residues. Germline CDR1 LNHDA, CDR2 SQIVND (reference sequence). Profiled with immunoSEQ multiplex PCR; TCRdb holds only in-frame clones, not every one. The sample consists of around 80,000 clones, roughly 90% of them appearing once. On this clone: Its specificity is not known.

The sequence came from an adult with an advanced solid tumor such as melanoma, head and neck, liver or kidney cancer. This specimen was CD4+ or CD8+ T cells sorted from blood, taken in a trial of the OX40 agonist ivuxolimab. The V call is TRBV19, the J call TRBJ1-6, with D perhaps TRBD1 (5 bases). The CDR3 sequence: CASKVPDSGHSPLHF. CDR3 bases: TGTGCCAGTAAGGTCCCCGACAGCGGGCATTCACCCCTCCACTTT.